This is a list of T cell receptor beta chains from one sample in a study of CD8 T cells in Susac syndrome. TCRdb reanalysed the immunoSEQ multiplex PCR reads using MiXCR and keeps one entry per CDR3 protein. The data contain about 200,000 distinct CDR3 sequences, roughly 90% of them singletons. What was sequenced was CD4+ T cells from PBMCs. The receptors derive from a human donor with Susac syndrome. CDR3s include the opening cysteine and the closing phenylalanine or tryptophan. D genes are given only for firm matches. Expanded clones are given a class, and other clones once, few, many or no size at all.

-	TRBJ1-5	TRBD1	TRBV27	TGTGCCAGCGGCCTAATTGACAGGGACAATCAGCCCCAGCATTTT	CASGLIDRDNQPQHF
-	TRBJ2-2	-	TRBV9	TGTGCCAGCAGCGTTCTAGATTCGAACACCGGGGAGCTGTTTTTT	CASSVLDSNTGELFF
-	TRBJ1-6	TRBD1	TRBV10-3	TGTGCCGCAACCGTGGGGACAGCTAATTCACCCCTCCACTTT	CAATVGTANSPLHF
-	TRBJ2-2	-	TRBV7-2	TGTGCCAGCAGCTTGGCCGGGACTTATCGAACCGGGGAGCTGTTTTTT	CASSLAGTYRTGELFF
-	TRBJ1-4	-	TRBV5-6	TGTGCCAGCAGCGTCCTAGATGAAAAACTGTTTTTT	CASSVLDEKLFF
-	TRBJ2-2	TRBD2	TRBV9	TGTGCCAGCAGCCTCCCCCCGGGCGGGAGGGTAAGCGGGGAGCTGTTTTTT	CASSLPPGGRVSGELFF
-	TRBJ2-1	TRBD2	TRBV19	TGTGCCAGCCAGGACACCCGCGCGGGACTAGCGGGCTACAATGAGCAGTTCTTC	CASQDTRAGLAGYNEQFF
-	TRBJ1-6	-	TRBV7-3	TGTGCCAGCAGCTTAAGGTCACAGGGTAATTCACCCCTCCACTTT	CASSLRSQGNSPLHF
-	TRBJ2-1	-	TRBV9	TGTGCCAGCAGCCCCCCCCTAGTGAGCAGTGAGCAGTTCTTC	CASSPPLVSSEQFF
-	TRBJ1-2	-	TRBV20-1	TGCAGTGCGATGAACTATGGCTACACCTTC	CSAMNYGYTF
-	TRBJ1-4	-	TRBV19	TGTGCCAGTAGACAGATTGCAACTAATGAAAAACTGTTTTTT	CASRQIATNEKLFF
-	TRBJ1-1	-	TRBV6-4	TGTGCCAGCAGCCCCGAGGGTAACACTGAAGCTTTCTTT	CASSPEGNTEAFF
-	TRBJ1-2	-	TRBV20-1	TGCAGTGCTAGAGAAGGCAGGGGAGCTCTTGGCTACACCTTC	CSAREGRGALGYTF
few	TRBJ2-4	-	TRBV3-1	TGTGCCAGCAGCCAGGGCCTCGACATTCAGTACTTC	CASSQGLDIQYF
-	TRBJ1-2	TRBD1	TRBV7-8	TGTGCCAGCAGCTTAGCCTCGACAGGGGTCGGCTACACCTTC	CASSLASTGVGYTF
-	TRBJ1-5	-	TRBV6-1	TGTGCCAGCAGTGAACTCGGGGTAACTAGCAATCAGCCCCAGCATTTT	CASSELGVTSNQPQHF
-	TRBJ2-1	TRBD1	TRBV9	TGTGCCAGCAGCGTAAGCATCGGGGACAGTGAATCCGGTAGGAACAATGAGCAGTTCTTC	CASSVSIGDSESGRNNEQFF
once	TRBJ1-2	-	TRBV6-1	TGTGCCAGCAGAGGACAGACCTCTAACTATGGCTACACCTTC	CASRGQTSNYGYTF
-	TRBJ1-1	-	TRBV12-3/TRBV12-4	TGTGCCAGCGGAGGACAGCTAAATGAAGCTTTCTTT	CASGGQLNEAFF
-	TRBJ2-2	-	TRBV7-3	TGTGCCAGCAGCAATTTCGAGGCCGGGGAGCTGTTTTTT	CASSNFEAGELFF
-	TRBJ2-4	TRBD2	TRBV19	TGTGCCAGTAATCCGATAGCGGGCTTAGCCAAAAACATTCAGTACTTC	CASNPIAGLAKNIQYF
-	TRBJ2-2	-	TRBV4-2	TGTGCCAGCAGCCAAGTTGGACATACTACCGGGGAGCTGTTTTTT	CASSQVGHTTGELFF
-	TRBJ1-2	TRBD1	TRBV24-1	TGTGCCACCAGTGGATTTGGACAGGGGGAACGTGGCTACACCTTC	CATSGFGQGERGYTF
-	TRBJ2-7	TRBD2	TRBV2	TGTGCCAGCAGGGGGACTAGTCACGAGCAGTACTTC	CASRGTSHEQYF
-	TRBJ2-2	TRBD2	TRBV12-3/TRBV12-4	TGTGCCAGCAGTTTTGGGGCGGGGGATACCGGGGAGCTGTTTTTT	CASSFGAGDTGELFF
-	TRBJ1-1	-	TRBV30	TGTGCCTGGACGGGGGCGAGAAGGAATAGGGTGAACACTGAAGCTTTCTTT	CAWTGARRNRVNTEAFF
-	TRBJ2-2	-	TRBV7-9	TGTGCCAGCAGCCAAATTGACGGGACCGCGAACACCGGGGAGCTGTTTTTT	CASSQIDGTANTGELFF
-	TRBJ2-3	-	TRBV6-2/TRBV6-3	TGTGCCAGCAGCCCCAACGTTCTCGGTGCGCAGTATTTT	CASSPNVLGAQYF
once	TRBJ2-1	-	TRBV29-1	TGCAGCGTGGATGGCGGTAGCTCCTACAATGAGCAGTTCTTC	CSVDGGSSYNEQFF
-	TRBJ1-4	-	TRBV20-1	TGCAGTGCTAGAGATAGCGGAGAGAGTAAAAAACTGTTTTTT	CSARDSGESKKLFF
-	TRBJ2-2	-	TRBV11-2	TGTGCCAGCAGCTTAATCCTGGTCACCGGGGAGCTGTTTTTT	CASSLILVTGELFF
-	TRBJ2-7	TRBD1	TRBV15	TGTGCCACCAGCAGAGATGGGACAGGGCGCTACGAGCAGTACTTC	CATSRDGTGRYEQYF
-	TRBJ2-3	TRBD2	TRBV5-6	TGTGCCAGCAGCTTGTTGCTAGCGGGGGGCACAGATACGCAGTATTTT	CASSLLLAGGTDTQYF
-	TRBJ2-1	TRBD2	TRBV7-3	TGTGCCAGCAGCTTAGGCGGGGGGCCAGGAAATGAGCAGTTCTTC	CASSLGGGPGNEQFF
once	TRBJ2-7	-	TRBV21-1	TGTGCCAAGAGGGCCCAGTACGAGCAGTACTTC	CAKRAQYEQYF
once	TRBJ1-1	TRBD1	TRBV5-1	TGCGCCAGCAGCTTGGATTTGACAGGGCACACTGAAGCTTTCTTT	CASSLDLTGHTEAFF